The 25 T cell receptor beta chains listed next were all sequenced from one sample in a study of T cells in localized non-small cell lung cancer. Sequencing was performed with immunoSEQ multiplex PCR; in TCRdb, only in-frame clones are kept and a portion is missing. This table holds tens of thousands of clones, about 84% found once. Sequences were derived from peripheral blood, sampled before any cancer treatment. These receptors were taken from a female donor aged 60 or older with stage I lung adenocarcinoma.

Here the CDR3 reads CASSKVGTAVYEQYF. DNA for the CDR3: TGTGCCAGCAGCAAAGTGGGGACCGCCGTCTACGAGCAGTACTTC. The gene calls are TRBV5-4 and TRBJ2-7; the D gene could be TRBD1 or TRBD2 (5 bases each). The CDR3 spans 15 residues. Deletions cut 4 bases from V and 3 bases from J, with 17 bases between. Germline-derived CDR1 and CDR2 are SGHNT and YYREEE (reference sequence).

Only a few counts were recorded for this clone. The V and J genes are TRBV9 and TRBJ1-5; TRBD1 agrees at 7 bases. The V gene's germline CDR1 is SGDLS and CDR2 YYNGEE. The ends lost 7 bases at V and 4 bases at J; junction bases unmatched: 2. The CDR3 spans 12 residues. As DNA, the CDR3 is TGTGCCAGCGGGACAGATAATCAGCCCCAGCATTTT. Translation gives CASGTDNQPQHF.

The chain is built from TRBV4-2 and TRBJ1-2, with 9 bases identical to TRBD1. The CDR3 has 17 residues. Trimming removed 0 bases from V and 4 bases from J; junction bases left unmatched: 9. Germline lookup yields CDR1 LGHNA and CDR2 YNFKEQ. DNA of the CDR3: TGTGCCAGCAGCCAAGAGACTGGGGACAGGGTCATCTATGGCTACACCTTC. Translation gives CASSQETGDRVIYGYTF.

The CDR3 DNA reads as TGTGCCAGCTCACCCCGAGAAGGCTACGAGCAGTACTTC. Translating it yields CASSPREGYEQYF. The rearrangement links TRBV18 to TRBJ2-7, with no clear D. Germline CDR1 reads KGHSH; CDR2 reads LQKENI. The length of the CDR3 is 13 residues. V lost 3 bases, J lost 3 bases, and 9 bases lay in between.

The count of this clone is one. The V call is TRBV29-1, the J call TRBJ2-3; 7 bases are shared with TRBD2. Germline V gives CDR1 SQVTM, CDR2 ANQGSEA. This CDR3 spans 15 amino acids. J gave up 1 base and V 3 bases, and 7 bases lay outside the gene matches. CDR3 loop: CSVEGSAGGTDTQYF. CDR3 nucleotide sequence: TGCAGCGTTGAGGGTTCCGCGGGAGGCACAGATACGCAGTATTTT.

This clone has just a few counts. The chain couples TRBV28 to TRBJ1-2; possible D gene TRBD1, 6 bases. There are 11 residues in the CDR3. Germline CDR1 is MDHEN and CDR2 is SYDVKM. V was shortened by 10 bases and J by 4 bases, with 10 bases between the two germline ends. The CDR3 sequence is CATGQLYGYTF. Here the CDR3 DNA reads TGTGCCACTGGACAGCTCTATGGCTACACCTTC.

This clone was seen once. DNA of the CDR3: TGTGCCAGCAGCGTGTACAGGTCTGGAAACACCATATATTTT. Translation gives CASSVYRSGNTIYF. The V call is TRBV9, the J call TRBJ1-3, with a tentative D call TRBD1 (5 bases). The V end was cut by 2 bases, the J end by 1 base, with 7 bases between. The CDR3 contains 14 residues. The germline V gene encodes CDR1 SGDLS and CDR2 YYNGEE.

This clone was seen once. J is TRBJ1-2 and V is TRBV9; 7 bases match TRBD1. J was trimmed by 4 bases and V by 4 bases; bases with no gene match: 4. The length of the CDR3 is 13 residues. Germline V gene lookup returns CDR1 SGDLS and CDR2 YYNGEE. The CDR3 sequence: CASSTTGVYGYTF. In DNA, the CDR3 is TGTGCCAGCAGCACTACAGGGGTCTATGGCTACACCTTC. The full variable domain, completed using reference TRBV9 and TRBJ1-2, is DSGVTQTPKHLITATGQRVTLRCSPRSGDLSVYWYQQSLDQGLQFLIQYYNGEERAKGNILERFSAQQFPDLHSELNLSSLELGDSALYFCASSTTGVYGYTFGSGTRLTVV.

CDR3 bases: TGTGCCAGCAGGGAGACGAGGGGCTCGTATGGCTACACCTTC. This codes for CASRETRGSYGYTF. The chain is built from TRBV6-1 and TRBJ1-2; the D gene is possibly TRBD1 (5 bases). Trimming took off 6 bases at V and 5 bases at J, with 16 bases between the two ends. The CDR3 is 14 residues long. From germline, CDR1 is MNHNS and CDR2 SASEGT.

This chain uses TRBV28 with TRBJ1-1, with a possible D match to TRBD1 (6 bases). The CDR3 covers 15 residues. The germline CDR1 and CDR2 sequences are MDHEN and SYDVKM. V shed 3 bases and J shed 5 bases, with 16 bases lying between them. The CDR3 bases are TGTGCCAGCAGTTTTTATCCGGGAGGGGGGACTGAAGCTTTCTTT. Amino acids: CASSFYPGGGTEAFF.

The V call is TRBV10-3, the J call TRBJ1-4; 9 nucleotides agree with TRBD1. J was trimmed by 7 bases and V by 6 bases; bases with no gene match: 9. The germline V gene has CDR1 ENHRY and CDR2 SYGVKD. The CDR3 length is 15 residues. This CDR3 is CAISRDRARGEKLFF. CDR3 nucleotides: TGTGCCATCAGCCGGGACAGGGCGAGAGGTGAAAAACTGTTTTTT.

In its sample, this clone was seen many times. J is TRBJ2-1 and V is TRBV4-3; D possibly corresponds to TRBD2 (6 bases). Germline lookup yields CDR1 LGHNA and CDR2 YSLEER. This CDR3 is 17 amino acids long. V gave up 0 bases and J gave up 3 bases, with 15 bases separating them. DNA of the CDR3: TGCGCCAGCAGCCAAGATGGAGGAGGGGTAATCTACAATGAGCAGTTCTTC. It codes for CASSQDGGGVIYNEQFF.

The chain has TRBV6-5 and TRBJ2-7; D gene ambiguous. This CDR3 region has 13 residues. V lost 5 bases and J lost 0, with 8 bases in between. Germline V gene sequence: CDR1 MNHEY, CDR2 SVGAGI. For the CDR3, the DNA is TGTGCCAGCAGTAACCAGTACTCCTACGAGCAGTACTTC. Its protein product is CASSNQYSYEQYF.

This sequence joins TRBV19 and TRBJ1-2, with D unclear. Trimming removed 6 bases from V and 4 bases from J, with 12 bases in between. The CDR3 runs to 13 residues. Germline V gives CDR1 LNHDA, CDR2 SQIVND (reference sequence). DNA for the CDR3: TGTGCCAGTAGAGATGGTGGGAGCTATGGCTACACCTTC. Residues: CASRDGGSYGYTF.

This clone appeared a single time. The chain carries TRBV30 and TRBJ2-7, with D possibly matching TRBD2 (7 bases). CDR1 and CDR2 from the germline V gene are GTSNPN and SVGIG (reference sequence). The CDR3 runs 15 residues. Trimming removed 4 bases at V and 3 bases at J, with 19 bases between. DNA for the CDR3: TGTGCCTGGAATCCCGGGGGGCAGGGAGGCTACGAGCAGTACTTC. Its translation is CAWNPGGQGGYEQYF. Using reference TRBV30 and TRBJ2-7 for the parts outside the CDR3, the full variable domain is SQTIHQWPATLVQPVGSPLSLECTVEGTSNPNLYWYRQAAGRGLQLLFYSVGIGQISSEVPQNLSASRPQDRQFILSSKKLLLSDSGFYLCAWNPGGQGGYEQYFGPGTRLTVT.

The chain uses TRBV25-1 and TRBJ1-1; D unclear. Germline-derived CDR1 and CDR2 are MGHDK and SYGVNS. With 0 bases removed from V and 7 bases from J, the gap between germline ends came to 12 bases. The length of the CDR3 is 14 residues. The CDR3 DNA follows: TGTGCCAGCAGTGAATACGGTTCCCTATTTGAAGCTTTCTTT. This encodes CASSEYGSLFEAFF. Complete variable domain (other parts from reference TRBV25-1 and TRBJ1-1): EADIYQTPRYLVIGTGKKITLECSQTMGHDKMYWYQQDPGMELHLIHYSYGVNSTEKGDLSSESTVSRIRTEHFPLTLESARPSHTSQYLCASSEYGSLFEAFFGQGTRLTVV.

This chain connects TRBV5-1 to TRBJ1-2; D not resolved. The ends were cut back, 0 bases at V and 1 base at J, with 13 bases in the middle. The CDR3 has 16 amino acids. CDR1 is SGHRS, CDR2 YFSETQ, per germline. This chain's CDR3 is CASSLGLDGVNYGYTF. CDR3 in DNA: TGCGCCAGCAGCTTGGGCCTGGACGGGGTTAACTATGGCTACACCTTC.

The V gene is TRBV11-3, the J gene TRBJ2-1; 11 bases fit TRBD2. V was pared by 4 bases and J by 4 bases, with 3 bases of the junction left unmatched. There are 15 residues in the CDR3. Germline values: CDR1 SGHNT, CDR2 YENEEA. CDR3 sequence: CASSSGTSGYNEQFF. CDR3 nucleotide sequence: TGTGCCAGCAGCTCCGGGACTAGCGGTTACAATGAGCAGTTCTTC.

The chain employs TRBV6-1 and TRBJ2-1; 16 nucleotides align to TRBD2. After removal of 4 bases from V and 8 bases from J, the junction contained 8 bases not matched to a gene. Per the germline V gene, CDR1 is MNHNS and CDR2 is SASEGT. CDR3 length equals 17 residues. The CDR3 nucleotides read TGTGCCAGCAGTGCCGGGACTAGCGGGAGGGCCAGGGATGAGCAGTTCTTC. Its protein is CASSAGTSGRARDEQFF.

The chain employs TRBV7-9 and TRBJ2-3; no reliable D call. The germline V gene encodes CDR1 SEHNR and CDR2 FQNEAQ (reference sequence). The CDR3 consists of 11 residues. The ends were cut back, 2 bases at V and 5 bases at J, with 2 bases in the middle. CDR3 bases: TGTGCCAGCAGCTTATTAGATACGCAGTATTTT. As protein: CASSLLDTQYF.

This clone was observed at least ten times. V gene TRBV28 combines with J gene TRBJ2-5; TRBD1 agrees at 9 bases. Germline assignment: CDR1 MDHEN and CDR2 SYDVKM. V shed 4 bases and J 4 bases; nucleotides not matched to a gene: 13. The CDR3 is 17 residues long. CDR3 protein: CASSWGWDREEAETQYF. Here the CDR3 DNA reads TGTGCCAGCAGTTGGGGGTGGGACAGGGAGGAAGCAGAGACCCAGTACTTC. Full variable domain (rest looked up from reference TRBV28 and TRBJ2-5): DVKVTQSSRYLVKRTGEKVFLECVQDMDHENMFWYRQDPGLGLRLIYFSYDVKMKEKGDIPEGYSVSREKKERFSLILESASTNQTSMYLCASSWGWDREEAETQYFGPGTRLLVL.

With regard to this clone: The same CDR3 can be traced to other DNA sequences in this sample. This chain connects TRBV28 to TRBJ2-7; D is uncertain. Trimming took off 6 bases at V and 4 bases at J, with 10 bases between the two ends. Germline values: CDR1 MDHEN, CDR2 SYDVKM. This CDR3 has 12 residues. CDR3 amino acids: CASSFQNYEQYF. The DNA for the CDR3 is TGTGCCAGCAGCTTCCAGAATTACGAGCAGTACTTC.

This clone has more than one count but fewer than ten. The CDR3 protein is CASSEALKGQGGFF. In nucleotides, the CDR3 is TGTGCCAGCAGTGAAGCCCTGAAGGGGCAGGGGGGGTTCTTC. The rearrangement joins TRBV2 to TRBJ2-1; the D gene is possibly TRBD1 (7 bases). The CDR3 runs 14 residues. In germline, CDR1 is SNHLY, CDR2 FYNNEI. With 0 bases removed from V and 15 bases from J, the gap between germline ends came to 18 bases.

A few counts support this clone. The gene calls are TRBV30 and TRBJ1-2; 9 bases agree with TRBD1. The CDR3 is 15 residues long. CDR1 GTSNPN and CDR2 SVGIG come from the germline V gene (reference sequence). Unmatched junction bases numbered 6, after V lost 1 base and J lost 3 bases. The CDR3 region is CAWSGGTGNHYGYTF. The DNA of the CDR3 is TGTGCCTGGAGTGGGGGGACAGGGAACCACTATGGCTACACCTTC.

Note on this clone: A read error may explain this, as a much larger clone is one base away. The genes are TRBV6-5 and TRBJ1-4; unclear D gene. This CDR3 contains 14 residues. Germline V gene sequence: CDR1 MNHEY, CDR2 SVGAGI. Trimming left V 2 bases short and J 7 bases short, with 11 bases between. The CDR3 region is CASSYTQDGEKLFF. As DNA, the CDR3 is TGTGCCAGCAGTTACACGCAGGATGGTGAAAAACTGTTTTTT.